A selection of T cell receptor beta chains follows, all from one sample in a study of glioma-infiltrating T cells after dendritic cell vaccination. The data were produced by immunoSEQ multiplex PCR, yet TCRdb's version contains in-frame clones alone and is incomplete. The data hold 91,000 or so clones, with roughly 80% observed a single time. The sequenced sample was blood, obtained after dendritic cell vaccination. The receptors come from a human donor with glioblastoma. CDR3s include the opening cysteine and the closing phenylalanine or tryptophan. Fields, in order: V gene, clone size, J gene, D gene, CDR3 protein, CDR3 DNA. A D gene is named only where the DNA matches it firmly. Clone size is not always given. Where it is, it says once, few, many or a class for expanded clones.

TRBV5-1	many	TRBJ1-4	TRBD1	CASRPGQGANEKLFF	TGCGCCAGCAGACCCGGACAGGGGGCTAATGAAAAACTGTTTTTT
TRBV5-4	-	TRBJ2-7	TRBD2	CASSRGTSGGAGSYEQYF	TGTGCCAGCAGCAGGGGGACTAGCGGGGGGGCCGGGTCCTACGAGCAGTACTTC
TRBV27	-	TRBJ1-2	TRBD1	CASSFTGAYGYTF	TGTGCCAGCAGTTTCACAGGGGCCTATGGCTACACCTTC
TRBV5-4	-	TRBJ2-6	TRBD1	CASSKGTGTGGANVLTF	TGTGCCAGCAGCAAAGGTACAGGGACAGGTGGGGCCAACGTCCTGACTTTC
TRBV29-1	-	TRBJ2-1	-	CSVGVGGGYNEQFF	TGCAGCGTTGGAGTAGGCGGAGGCTACAATGAGCAGTTCTTC
TRBV9	-	TRBJ2-2	-	CASSVAGSPGELFF	TGTGCCAGCAGCGTAGCCGGGAGCCCCGGGGAGCTGTTTTTT
TRBV9	few	TRBJ2-3	TRBD2	CASSQGGLAAGDTQYF	TGTGCCAGCAGCCAGGGTGGGCTAGCGGCGGGAGATACGCAGTATTTT
TRBV18	-	TRBJ1-1	-	CASSATENTEAFF	TGTGCCAGCTCCGCGACAGAGAACACTGAAGCTTTCTTT
TRBV19	-	TRBJ1-5	-	CASKRTDNQPQHF	TGTGCCAGTAAGAGGACAGATAATCAGCCCCAGCATTTT
TRBV5-1	-	TRBJ2-3	TRBD2	CASSPGLAGGTDTQYF	TGCGCCAGCAGCCCCGGACTAGCGGGAGGCACAGATACGCAGTATTTT
TRBV5-1	-	TRBJ1-2	-	CASSRGTINYGYTF	TGCGCCAGCAGCAGGGGGACGATCAACTATGGCTACACCTTC
TRBV6-1	-	TRBJ1-5	-	CASSSQGNQPQHF	TGTGCCAGCAGTTCCCAGGGTAATCAGCCCCAGCATTTT
TRBV29-1	-	TRBJ1-2	TRBD1	CSVGTGGNGYTF	TGCAGCGTCGGAACAGGGGGCAATGGCTACACCTTC
TRBV27	-	TRBJ1-6	-	CASSRVRGGADNSPLHF	TGTGCCAGCAGCCGGGTCCGGGGGGGCGCCGACAATTCACCCCTCCACTTT
TRBV30	-	TRBJ2-3	TRBD2	CAWRPDLAGGASF	TGTGCCTGGAGACCGGATCTAGCGGGGGGGGCATCTTTT
TRBV19	-	TRBJ1-1	-	CASSPAGQPNTEAFF	TGTGCCAGTAGCCCAGCGGGGCAGCCGAACACTGAAGCTTTCTTT
TRBV5-1	-	TRBJ1-4	TRBD1	CASSHQGQGNEKLFF	TGCGCCAGCAGTCATCAAGGACAGGGAAACGAAAAACTGTTTTTT
TRBV7-9	-	TRBJ1-2	-	CASSRAGQSYGYTF	TGTGCCAGCAGCCGCGCTGGGCAGTCCTATGGCTACACCTTC
TRBV27	-	TRBJ2-1	TRBD2	CASSLLGLAGDGEQFF	TGTGCCAGCAGTTTATTGGGACTAGCGGGGGACGGTGAGCAGTTCTTC
TRBV6-6	-	TRBJ2-1	-	CASRGEGQFF	TGTGCCAGCAGGGGAGAGGGGCAGTTCTTC
TRBV18	-	TRBJ2-1	TRBD2	CASSLNEGLAGGPTGNEQFF	TGTGCCAGCTCACTCAACGAGGGACTAGCGGGAGGCCCCACAGGGAATGAGCAGTTCTTC
TRBV10-3	-	TRBJ2-2	-	CATLAPGLPNTGELFF	TGTGCCACCTTGGCCCCGGGACTTCCCAACACCGGGGAGCTGTTTTTT
TRBV5-8	-	TRBJ1-1	-	CASRIGADRNTEAFF	TGTGCCAGCAGGATTGGGGCCGACAGGAACACTGAAGCTTTCTTT
TRBV5-1	-	TRBJ2-7	TRBD1	CASSFGQGPDEQYF	TGCGCCAGCAGCTTCGGACAGGGGCCCGACGAGCAGTACTTC
TRBV7-9	-	TRBJ2-1	TRBD1	CASSFRQGFSYNEQFF	TGTGCCAGCAGCTTCCGACAGGGATTCTCCTACAATGAGCAGTTCTTC
TRBV19	-	TRBJ1-5	-	CASSIQGIMPQHF	TGTGCCAGTAGTATACAGGGGATCATGCCCCAGCATTTT
TRBV28	-	TRBJ1-1	TRBD1	CASDRGGTEAFF	TGTGCCAGTGACAGGGGGGGCACTGAAGCTTTCTTT
TRBV19	once	TRBJ2-3	TRBD1	CATGTGGSDTQYF	TGTGCCACAGGGACAGGGGGAAGCGATACGCAGTATTTT
TRBV5-1	-	TRBJ1-5	-	CASSRNSTEISNQPQHF	TGCGCCAGCAGCCGCAACTCGACAGAGATTAGCAATCAGCCCCAGCATTTT
TRBV28	-	TRBJ2-1	TRBD1	CASSLPGTGTYNEQFF	TGTGCCAGCAGTTTACCCGGGACAGGGACTTACAATGAGCAGTTCTTC
TRBV13	-	TRBJ2-2	TRBD2	CASSLAPFEAGAAGELFF	TGTGCCAGCAGCTTAGCCCCTTTCGAAGCGGGAGCGGCCGGGGAGCTGTTTTTT
TRBV23-1	-	TRBJ2-1	-	CASSQSSAIGGNEQFF	TGCGCCAGCAGTCAATCGTCAGCGATCGGAGGCAATGAGCAGTTCTTC
TRBV19	-	TRBJ1-2	-	CATGGGSYGYTF	TGTGCTACTGGGGGGGGAAGCTATGGCTACACCTTC
TRBV6-5	-	TRBJ1-3	TRBD1	CASSADRGGNTIYF	TGTGCCAGCAGCGCCGACAGGGGAGGAAACACCATATATTTT
TRBV4-2	-	TRBJ2-7	TRBD2	CASSLGLAGAYEQYF	TGTGCCAGCAGCCTTGGACTAGCGGGAGCCTACGAGCAGTACTTC
TRBV5-1	-	TRBJ1-1	TRBD1	CASSFDRGNTEAFF	TGCGCCAGCAGCTTCGACAGGGGGAACACTGAAGCTTTCTTT
TRBV5-1	-	TRBJ1-1	TRBD1	CASSLLVTGGNTEAFF	TGCGCCAGCAGCTTGTTAGTCACAGGGGGGAACACTGAAGCTTTCTTT
TRBV6-6	-	TRBJ1-2	TRBD1	CASSNRQGAKDGYTF	TGTGCCAGCAGTAACCGACAGGGGGCGAAAGATGGCTACACCTTC
TRBV4-1	-	TRBJ2-3	TRBD1	CASSRAKQGSTDTQYF	TGCGCCAGCAGCCGAGCGAAACAGGGGAGTACAGATACGCAGTATTTT
TRBV5-1	once	TRBJ1-3	-	CASSSTGTGNTIYF	TGCGCCAGCAGCTCGACCGGGACTGGAAACACCATATATTTT
TRBV7-9	-	TRBJ1-1	TRBD1	CASSLARGRTEAFF	TGTGCCAGCAGCTTAGCGAGGGGGCGTACTGAAGCTTTCTTT
TRBV7-3	few	TRBJ2-5	TRBD2	CASSLGSGGAKGETQYF	TGTGCCAGCAGCTTGGGCAGCGGGGGGGCCAAGGGAGAGACCCAGTACTTC
TRBV6-5	few	TRBJ2-7	TRBD1	CASSSSGQGGLQYF	TGTGCCAGCAGTTCCTCGGGACAGGGAGGGTTGCAGTACTTC
TRBV7-9	-	TRBJ2-5	TRBD2	CASSLLTGGSGETQYF	TGTGCCAGCAGCCTGCTTACGGGAGGGTCCGGAGAGACCCAGTACTTC
TRBV5-1	-	TRBJ1-1	TRBD1	CASSLQGVQSEAFF	TGCGCCAGCAGCTTACAGGGGGTTCAATCTGAAGCTTTCTTT
TRBV19	once	TRBJ1-5	TRBD1	CASSIDRDRGLFGNQPQHF	TGTGCCAGTAGTATAGATCGAGACAGGGGGCTTTTCGGCAATCAGCCCCAGCATTTT
TRBV10-3	few	TRBJ1-5	-	CAVRGYSNQPQHF	TGTGCCGTGAGGGGGTATAGCAATCAGCCCCAGCATTTT
TRBV29-1	-	TRBJ1-2	TRBD1	CRPAGQGLGGYTF	TGCAGGCCGGCAGGACAGGGGTTAGGAGGCTACACCTTC